What follows are 16 T cell receptor beta chains derived from one specimen sequenced in a study of cytomegalovirus exposure and HLA in healthy donors. The PCR made use of 60 Vbeta and 13 Jbeta primers. Sequencing used immunoSEQ multiplex PCR; TCRdb keeps in-frame clones, though not all of them. The table includes about 190,000 clones, around 67% detected once. Material for sequencing was PBMCs. These receptors all come from a woman aged 25 to 39 in good health and CMV-seropositive.

The J gene is TRBJ1-6, the V gene TRBV6-5; weak D call: TRBD1 (5 bases). Per the germline V gene, CDR1 is MNHEY and CDR2 is SVGAGI. V lost 0 bases and J 10 bases, leaving 10 bases between the germline ends. This CDR3 has 14 residues. CDR3 sequence (DNA): TGTGCCAGCAGTTACTCGACAGAGCTATCACCCCTCCACTTT. This encodes CASSYSTELSPLHF.

J is TRBJ2-2 and V is TRBV10-1, with a possible D match to TRBD2 (5 bases). Between the trimmed V and J ends, which lost 0 bases and 4 bases, there was a span of 6 bases. The CDR3 totals 14 residues. Germline CDR1 and CDR2: WNHNN and SYGVQD (reference sequence). DNA of the CDR3: TGCGCCAGCAGTGAGTCTGCGGGCACCGGGGAGCTGTTTTTT. Translating it yields CASSESAGTGELFF.

The chain links TRBV7-2 to TRBJ2-2, with D tentatively TRBD2 (5 bases). Germline CDR1 and CDR2: SGHTA and FQGNSA. Trimming cost V 1 base and J 6 bases, with 6 bases left between them. CDR3 length: 13 residues. The CDR3 DNA is TGTGCCAGCAGCTTAGTCGGGGCCGGGGAGCTGTTTTTT. Its translation is CASSLVGAGELFF.

The J gene is TRBJ2-1, the V gene TRBV11-2; the match to TRBD2 covers 7 bases. With V trimmed by 1 base and J by 5 bases, 5 bases remained unmatched. The CDR3 runs 15 residues. Germline lookup yields CDR1 SGHAT and CDR2 FQNNGV. CDR3 in DNA: TGTGCCAGCAGCTTAGGCGGGGGACGGGACAATGAGCAGTTCTTC. It encodes CASSLGGGRDNEQFF.

J is TRBJ2-1 and V is TRBV25-1, with TRBD2 as a possible D gene (6 bases). This CDR3 is built from 13 residues. Per germline, CDR1 MGHDK and CDR2 SYGVNS. V lost 5 bases and J 12 bases, leaving 17 bases between the germline ends. CDR3 protein: CASSPMEGSGQFF. The CDR3 DNA reads as TGTGCCAGCAGTCCTATGGAGGGGAGTGGGCAGTTCTTC.

V usage is TRBV7-9 and J usage is TRBJ2-7; 13 bases line up with TRBD2. The CDR3 contains 16 residues. J was trimmed by 5 bases and V by 3 bases; bases with no gene match: 7. CDR1 and CDR2 from the germline V gene are SEHNR and FQNEAQ (reference sequence). The CDR3 spells CASSFGDGLAGDEQYF. The CDR3, as DNA: TGTGCCAGCAGCTTCGGAGACGGACTAGCGGGGGACGAGCAGTACTTC.

There are a few counts of this clone. This rearrangement joins TRBV4-1 to TRBJ2-1; D uncertain. Trimming left V 3 bases short and J 10 bases short, with 16 bases between. The CDR3 loop spans 14 amino acids. Germline V CDR1 and CDR2: MGHRA, YSYEKL. The CDR3 bases are TGCGCCAGCAGCCACCCGACTTCAAGGCGGGAGCAGTTCTTC. It is translated as CASSHPTSRREQFF.

This chain joins TRBV27 and TRBJ2-7, with D possibly TRBD2 on 7 matching bases. The ends were cut back, 6 bases at V and 7 bases at J, with 16 bases in the middle. The CDR3 covers 13 residues. From germline, CDR1 is MNHEY and CDR2 SMNVEV (reference sequence). As DNA, the CDR3 is TGTGCCAGCAGCATGGGGGGGGCCGGTGAGCAGTACTTC. This translates into CASSMGGAGEQYF.

This clone has more than one count but fewer than ten. The chain is built from TRBV5-6 and TRBJ1-6; TRBD1 matches at 7 bases. The CDR3 totals 14 residues. Germline-derived CDR1 and CDR2 are SGHDT and YYEEEE. Unmatched junction bases numbered 5, after V lost 1 base and J lost 10 bases. CDR3 coding DNA: TGTGCCAGCAGCTTGAGGGGGCTTGGGTCACCCCTCCACTTT. Translation gives CASSLRGLGSPLHF.

The chain combines TRBV6-4 with TRBJ2-3; D is possibly TRBD2 (6 bases). Germline CDR1 MRHNA, CDR2 SNTAGT. Trimming shortened V by 8 bases and J by 8 bases, and 17 bases separated the two germline ends. The CDR3 spans 13 residues. The CDR3 bases are TGTGCCAGCGGGGACTCCGAAGAGGGTACGCAGTATTTT. It translates to CASGDSEEGTQYF.

The chain employs TRBV6-1 and TRBJ2-7, with D perhaps TRBD2 (5 bases). Trimming stripped 6 bases from V and 5 bases from J, with 8 bases between. The germline V gene encodes CDR1 MNHNS and CDR2 SASEGT. There are 11 residues in the CDR3. The CDR3 reads CASRRGNEQYF. For the CDR3, the DNA is TGTGCCAGCAGGAGAGGGAACGAGCAGTACTTC.

The chain joins TRBV28 to TRBJ1-4; 9 nucleotides align to TRBD1. The CDR3 contains 20 residues. Germline lookup yields CDR1 MDHEN and CDR2 SYDVKM. V lost 1 base, J lost 3 bases, and 15 bases stayed unmatched. The CDR3 DNA follows: TGTGCCAGCAGTTTATCCGTCCCGGGACAGGGATCGGGCCCTAATGAAAAACTGTTTTTT. Its translation: CASSLSVPGQGSGPNEKLFF.

The V and J genes are TRBV18 and TRBJ2-3; TRBD2 matches at 13 bases. With V trimmed by 4 bases and J by 2 bases, 9 bases remained unmatched. CDR3 length: 18 residues. The germline gives CDR1 KGHSH, CDR2 LQKENI. The CDR3 DNA reads as TGTGCCAGCTCACGGCGCCGGACTAGCGGGAGTAACACAGATACGCAGTATTTT. Amino acids: CASSRRRTSGSNTDTQYF.

The chain combines TRBV5-1 with TRBJ2-2; 7 nucleotides agree with TRBD2. The V and J ends lost 0 bases and 4 bases, in that order; junction bases with no gene match: 3. This CDR3 is built from 15 residues. Germline V gives CDR1 SGHRS, CDR2 YFSETQ. CDR3 sequence: CASSLGGGRTGELFF. The CDR3 nucleotides read TGCGCCAGCAGCTTGGGGGGGGGTCGCACCGGGGAGCTGTTTTTT. Based on the CDR3 plus reference TRBV5-1 and TRBJ2-2, the full variable domain is KAGVTQTPRYLIKTRGQQVTLSCSPISGHRSVSWYQQTPGQGLQFLFEYFSETQRNKGNFPGRFSGRQFSNSRSEMNVSTLELGDSALYLCASSLGGGRTGELFFGEGSRLTVL.

The chain employs TRBV6-5 and TRBJ2-6; 7 bases fit TRBD1. This CDR3 region has 13 residues. The J segment lost 8 bases and the V segment lost 6 bases, leaving 4 bases of the junction unmatched. Germline loops: CDR1 MNHEY, CDR2 SVGAGI. This CDR3 is CASRRQGPNVLTF. CDR3 in DNA: TGTGCCAGCAGACGACAGGGTCCCAACGTCCTGACTTTC.

The J gene is TRBJ1-2, the V gene TRBV5-6; no clear D gene. This CDR3 comprises 15 residues. With 4 bases removed from V and 3 bases from J, the gap between germline ends came to 16 bases. CDR1 is SGHDT and CDR2 is YYEEEE in the germline V gene. The CDR3 sequence: CASSPGPISDYGYTF. The CDR3 DNA sequence: TGTGCCAGCAGCCCCGGTCCCATTTCCGACTATGGCTACACCTTC.